A selection of T cell receptor beta chains follows, all from one sample in a study of blood T cell repertoires in COVID-19. Here immunoSEQ multiplex PCR was the method, and the copy in TCRdb shows in-frame clones only, minus some. Among about 120,000 clones listed, around 80% were seen once. The source material was peripheral blood. These receptors all come from a man aged 80 or over with active or convalescent COVID-19. Each CDR3 is given with its conserved first and last residue. A D gene is named only where the DNA matches it firmly. Size is stated for part of the rows, as once, few or many counts, or as a class when the clone is expanded.

>.|13|.|TRBJ1-1|TRBV4-3
TGCGCCAGCAGCCAAGACTCGTACACTGAAGCTTTCTTT
CASSQDSYTEAFF
>.|13|.|TRBJ2-7|TRBV6-2/TRBV6-3
TGTGCCAGCAGCGGGACTCCAACCTACGAGCAGTACTTC
CASSGTPTYEQYF
>TRBD1|16|once|TRBJ2-3|TRBV24-1
TGTGCCACCAGTGACGCCGGACAGGGGGGTATAGATACGCAGTATTTT
CATSDAGQGGIDTQYF
>TRBD1|14|.|TRBJ1-1|TRBV5-1
TGCGCCAGTACGACAGGGGAAATGAACACTGAAGCTTTCTTT
CASTTGEMNTEAFF
>TRBD1|14|once|TRBJ1-1|TRBV10-3
TGTGCCATCGGGACAGGGGGCTTGAACACTGAAGCTTTCTTT
CAIGTGGLNTEAFF
>TRBD1|14|.|TRBJ1-2|TRBV19
TGTGCCAGCGGTCCGACAGGGCTTGGGTATGGCTACACCTTC
CASGPTGLGYGYTF
>.|13|.|TRBJ1-1|TRBV28
TGTGCCAGCAGTTTAAGGGGGAACACTGAAGCTTTCTTT
CASSLRGNTEAFF
>.|15|.|TRBJ1-3|TRBV9
TGTGCCAGCAGCGTAGGTGCAGGGGCTGGAAACACCATATATTTT
CASSVGAGAGNTIYF
>.|14|.|TRBJ1-5|TRBV6-6
TGTGCCAGCAGTTACGCCGAACTAGGCCAGCCCCAGCATTTT
CASSYAELGQPQHF
>.|15|.|TRBJ2-1|TRBV28
TGTGCCAGCACCTCCCACAACAACCCCCACAATGAGCAGTTCTTC
CASTSHNNPHNEQFF
>.|17|.|TRBJ1-4|TRBV5-4
TGTGCCAGCAGCTTGTTAGCGGGGAAAGGAACTAATGAAAAACTGTTTTTT
CASSLLAGKGTNEKLFF
>.|14|.|TRBJ2-1|TRBV7-6
TGTGCCAGCAGCTTAGCGCAGGCGGGGAGTGAGCAGTTCTTC
CASSLAQAGSEQFF
>.|14|.|TRBJ1-2|TRBV10-3
TGTGCCATCGAAGACGGGGAGGGTGATCGCGGCTACACCTTC
CAIEDGEGDRGYTF
>.|14|.|TRBJ2-7|TRBV3-1/TRBV3-2
TGTGCCAGCAGCCAGGGGGCAGGGTTATACGAGCAGTACTTC
CASSQGAGLYEQYF
>.|15|.|TRBJ2-3|TRBV19
TGTGCCAGTAGCACTCGTACAGGAGCCGGGGATACGCAGTATTTT
CASSTRTGAGDTQYF
>.|12|.|TRBJ1-5|TRBV13
TGTGCCAGCAGCCGGACAGCCGGGCCCCAGCATTTT
CASSRTAGPQHF
>TRBD2|18|.|TRBJ2-3|TRBV27
TGTGCCAGCAGCCTAAGCCCCACTAGCGGGGGTCCCACAGATACGCAGTATTTT
CASSLSPTSGGPTDTQYF
>.|13|.|TRBJ2-3|TRBV5-1
TGCGCCAGCAGTGAAACAGGGACCGATACGCAGTATTTT
CASSETGTDTQYF
>.|13|few|TRBJ1-1|TRBV29-1
TGCAGCGTTAGGCAGGGTGTGAACACTGAAGCTTTCTTT
CSVRQGVNTEAFF
>.|13|.|TRBJ2-3|TRBV7-9
TGTGCCAGCAGCTCGGGTCTTCCAGATACGCAGTATTTT
CASSSGLPDTQYF
>.|15|.|TRBJ2-3|TRBV30
TGTGCCTGGACTAGGTCCGGGACAAACACAGATACGCAGTATTTT
CAWTRSGTNTDTQYF
>TRBD2|16|.|TRBJ2-1|TRBV10-1
TGCGCCAGCAGTCCCCGGACTAGCGGGGGGGCCAATGAGCAGTTCTTC
CASSPRTSGGANEQFF
>TRBD2|15|.|TRBJ2-1|TRBV4-1
TGCGCCAGCAGCCATTCACTAGCGGGGGACAATGAGCAGTTCTTC
CASSHSLAGDNEQFF
>.|13|.|TRBJ2-7|TRBV11-1
TGTGCCAGCAGCATGTATCAGGGTTACGAGCAGTACTTC
CASSMYQGYEQYF
>.|17|.|TRBJ2-1|TRBV18
TGTGCCAGCTCACGGAAAGTGACGGAGAGCTCCTACAATGAGCAGTTCTTC
CASSRKVTESSYNEQFF
>.|16|few|TRBJ2-3|TRBV6-6
TGTGCCAGCAGTTACGTGGCTAGCGTTAGCACAGATACGCAGTATTTT
CASSYVASVSTDTQYF
>TRBD1|15|.|TRBJ1-2|TRBV28
TGTGCCAGCAAGCCTTGGACAGGGGAGAACTATGGCTACACCTTC
CASKPWTGENYGYTF
>TRBD1|14|.|TRBJ2-5|TRBV4-3
TGCGCCCTCCAGCCGGACAGGGTCTTAGAGACCCAGTACTTC
CALQPDRVLETQYF
>TRBD1|15|.|TRBJ1-6|TRBV7-9
TGTGCCAGCAGCCAGGGACAGAGTTGGGATTCACCCCTCCACTTT
CASSQGQSWDSPLHF
>.|15|.|TRBJ2-7|TRBV11-3
TGTGCCAGCAGCTTAGAGGGCGGCAGGGCCTACGAGCAGTACTTC
CASSLEGGRAYEQYF
>TRBD1|15|once|TRBJ1-5|TRBV2
TGTGCCAGCAGTTGGGGACAGGGGAGCAATCAGCCCCAGCATTTT
CASSWGQGSNQPQHF
>.|14|few|TRBJ1-4|TRBV19
TGTGCCAGTAGTATATCATCCCCGGGAGAAAAACTGTTTTTT
CASSISSPGEKLFF
>TRBD2|17|.|TRBJ2-3|TRBV4-1
TGCGCCAGCAGCCTCGCAAAAGCGGGGGGGGCCAAAGATACGCAGTATTTT
CASSLAKAGGAKDTQYF
>TRBD2|14|.|TRBJ2-3|TRBV5-1
TGCGCCAGCAGAACTAGCGGGGGGTCAGATACGCAGTATTTT
CASRTSGGSDTQYF
>.|11|.|TRBJ1-1|TRBV12-3/TRBV12-4
TGTGCCAGCAGTTTGACAGGTGAAGCTTTCTTT
CASSLTGEAFF
>.|19|.|TRBJ2-7|TRBV4-3
TGCGCCAGCAGCCAAGATCGTGTGGGGGGTACCAGAATTGCCTACGAGCAGTACTTC
CASSQDRVGGTRIAYEQYF
>TRBD2|15|.|TRBJ2-3|TRBV5-4
TGTGCCAGCAGCACCCTTGGGGGGGGCACAGATACGCAGTATTTT
CASSTLGGGTDTQYF
>TRBD2|15|.|TRBJ2-1|TRBV7-3
TGTGCCAGCAGCTCCACTAGCGGGGGCCACAATGAGCAGTTCTTC
CASSSTSGGHNEQFF
>TRBD1|17|.|TRBJ1-1|TRBV15
TGTGCCACCAGCAGAGATTTCGGGGACAGGGCGAGCACTGAAGCTTTCTTT
CATSRDFGDRASTEAFF
>.|16|.|TRBJ2-2|TRBV2
TGTGCCAGCAGTTATTCGTTGACAAAGAACACCGGGGAGCTGTTTTTT
CASSYSLTKNTGELFF